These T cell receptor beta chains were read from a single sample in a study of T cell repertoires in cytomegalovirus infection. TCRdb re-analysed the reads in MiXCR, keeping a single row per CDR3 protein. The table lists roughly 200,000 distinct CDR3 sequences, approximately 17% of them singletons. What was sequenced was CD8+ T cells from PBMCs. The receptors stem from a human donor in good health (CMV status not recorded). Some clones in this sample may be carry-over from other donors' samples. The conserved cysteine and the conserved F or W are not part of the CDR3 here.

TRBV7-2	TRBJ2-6	ASSFRDSLSGANVLT
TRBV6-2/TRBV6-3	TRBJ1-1	ASSPGGIEAF
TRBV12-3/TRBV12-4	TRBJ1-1	ASRLGGGVVEAF
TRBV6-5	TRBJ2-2	ASTPTGGANTGELF
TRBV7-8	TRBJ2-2	ASITANTGELF
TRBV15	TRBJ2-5	ATSRDNRETQY
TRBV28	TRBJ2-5	ASTLGGAPETQY
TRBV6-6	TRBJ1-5	ASRSGWETGNQPQH
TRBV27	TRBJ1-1	ASTSFNTEAF
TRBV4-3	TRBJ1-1	ASSHAGGPNTEAF
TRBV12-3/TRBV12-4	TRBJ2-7	ASSPRDTAWGQY
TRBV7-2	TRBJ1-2	ASSLVRDGVKGYT
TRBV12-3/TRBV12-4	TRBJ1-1	ASSTPRTGMNTEAF
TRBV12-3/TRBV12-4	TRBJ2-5	ASSSRLAGGQETQY
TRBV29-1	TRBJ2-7	SVEGTGALGEQY
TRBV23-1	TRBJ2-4	ASSQSGQVLSALAKNIQY
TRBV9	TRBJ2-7	ASSVDSKGYSYEQY
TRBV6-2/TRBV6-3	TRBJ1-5	ASSSPARVNQPQH
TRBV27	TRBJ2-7	ASSLSNDYEQY
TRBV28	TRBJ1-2	ASSPRTGWNYGYT
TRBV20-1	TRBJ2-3	SARPLAGGPTDTQY
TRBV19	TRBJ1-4	ASHIGRDNEKLF
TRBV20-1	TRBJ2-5	SARDPGQGETQY
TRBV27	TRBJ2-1	ASSATGFSYNEQF
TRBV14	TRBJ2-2	ASSQVQGTGELF
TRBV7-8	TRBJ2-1	ASRLLASEQF
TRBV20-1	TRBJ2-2	SANLEGVGNTGELF
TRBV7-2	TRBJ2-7	ASSVTSGGNYEQY
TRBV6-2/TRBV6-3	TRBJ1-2	ASSYSGRSDYGYT
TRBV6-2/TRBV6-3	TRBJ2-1	ASSYSRDHTDHEQF
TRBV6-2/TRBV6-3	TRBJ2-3	ASSYASGGHPDTQY
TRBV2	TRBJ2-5	ASSWTSGTPETQY
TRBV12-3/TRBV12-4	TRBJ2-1	ASTRTGWNEQF
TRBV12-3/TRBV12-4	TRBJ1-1	ASSEGGLGHTEAF
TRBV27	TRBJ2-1	ASSLSRELSYNEQF
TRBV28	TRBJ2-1	ASSLTGQGAEQF
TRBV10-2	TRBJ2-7	ASSQGLTYEQY
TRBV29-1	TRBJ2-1	SVEQSYNEQF
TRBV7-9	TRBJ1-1	ASSSPRQANTEAF
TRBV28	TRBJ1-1	ASSRLSGGLTEAF
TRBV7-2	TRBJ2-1	ASSHPADNEQF
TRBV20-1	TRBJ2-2	SARDLATGELF
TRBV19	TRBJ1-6	ASSIEAQGTSPLH
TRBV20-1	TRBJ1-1	SAPPGTENTEAF
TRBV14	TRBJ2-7	ASSQGFMGASSYEQY
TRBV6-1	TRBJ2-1	ATGPNEQF
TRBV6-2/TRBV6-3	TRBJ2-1	ASSLRDSPLNEQF
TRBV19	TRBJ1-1	ASSTAGRGMNTEAF
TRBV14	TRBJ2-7	ASSPAGGGSSYEQY
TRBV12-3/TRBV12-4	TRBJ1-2	ASSLGGTGPLYGYT
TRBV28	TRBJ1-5	ASSLYRQVNQPQH